A selection of T cell receptor beta chains follows, all from one sample in a study of T cells after yellow fever vaccination. TCRdb reprocessed the 5' RACE reads with MiXCR, giving one entry per CDR3 protein. The data hold 620,000 or so distinct CDR3 sequences, with 17% observed a single time. Sequencing was performed on PBMCs, taken 5 days after the first yellow fever vaccination. The origin of the receptors is a man between 18 and 35 years old who received the YFV17D yellow fever vaccine. CDR3s include the opening cysteine and the closing phenylalanine or tryptophan. The order of the fields is clone size, D gene, V gene, J gene, CDR3 DNA, CDR3 protein. D genes are given only for firm matches. Size values are once, few and many counts, or a class for expanded clones, and some rows have none.

clone_size: few
d_call: -
v_call: TRBV12-3/TRBV12-4
j_call: TRBJ2-5
cdr3_nt: TGTGCCAGCACCCGATCAGGGATCCAAGAGACCCAGTACTTC
cdr3_aa: CASTRSGIQETQYF

clone_size: few
d_call: -
v_call: TRBV7-2
j_call: TRBJ1-1
cdr3_nt: TGTGCCAGCAGCTTAGGAAGGTGGGGGCTGGGGACTGAAGCTTTCTTT
cdr3_aa: CASSLGRWGLGTEAFF

clone_size: few
d_call: -
v_call: TRBV6-5
j_call: TRBJ2-1
cdr3_nt: TGTGCCAGCAGTTACTCGATTGCGTCGGGGCCCTCCTACAATGAGCAGTTCTTC
cdr3_aa: CASSYSIASGPSYNEQFF

clone_size: -
d_call: -
v_call: TRBV4-2
j_call: TRBJ2-3
cdr3_nt: TGTGCCAGCAGCCAAGAGGGATACCACACAGATACGCAGTATTTT
cdr3_aa: CASSQEGYHTDTQYF

clone_size: -
d_call: -
v_call: TRBV12-3/TRBV12-4
j_call: TRBJ2-7
cdr3_nt: TGTGCCAATGCCTACGAGCAGTACTTC
cdr3_aa: CANAYEQYF

clone_size: -
d_call: TRBD1
v_call: TRBV7-9
j_call: TRBJ1-1
cdr3_nt: TGTGCCAGCAGCCCGTGGACAGGGAGAAGCACTGAAGCTTTCTTT
cdr3_aa: CASSPWTGRSTEAFF

clone_size: -
d_call: -
v_call: TRBV7-6
j_call: TRBJ1-5
cdr3_nt: TGTGCCAGCAGCTTAGAAAGTGCAGGGAGCAATCAGCCCCAGCATTTT
cdr3_aa: CASSLESAGSNQPQHF

clone_size: -
d_call: -
v_call: TRBV5-1
j_call: TRBJ1-3
cdr3_nt: TGCGCCAGCAGCTTGCAGGTCGGGTATGGAAACACCATATATTTT
cdr3_aa: CASSLQVGYGNTIYF

clone_size: once
d_call: TRBD2
v_call: TRBV3-1
j_call: TRBJ2-3
cdr3_nt: TGTGCCAGCAGCCAAGTCCTAGCGGGGGTGTACACAGATACGCAGTATTTT
cdr3_aa: CASSQVLAGVYTDTQYF

clone_size: few
d_call: -
v_call: TRBV7-8
j_call: TRBJ1-4
cdr3_nt: TGTGCCAGCAGCGTTACAATCGGGGGGGGGGATGAAAAACTGTTTTTT
cdr3_aa: CASSVTIGGGDEKLFF

clone_size: few
d_call: TRBD1
v_call: TRBV12-3/TRBV12-4
j_call: TRBJ2-2
cdr3_nt: TGTGCCAGCAGTTTATACGGGACAGCGAACACCGGGGAGCTGTTTTTT
cdr3_aa: CASSLYGTANTGELFF

clone_size: many
d_call: -
v_call: TRBV7-2
j_call: TRBJ2-2
cdr3_nt: TGTGCCAGCAGCTTAGTGGGCGGACCGTCCGTGACTGCGTTTTTT
cdr3_aa: CASSLVGGPSVTAFF

clone_size: few
d_call: -
v_call: TRBV5-1
j_call: TRBJ2-2
cdr3_nt: TGCGCCAGCAGCTTCTCCGGGACCACCGGGGAGCTGTTTTTT
cdr3_aa: CASSFSGTTGELFF

clone_size: -
d_call: -
v_call: TRBV18
j_call: TRBJ1-1
cdr3_nt: TGTGCCAGCTCACCCTCCACCCAGGGTAACACTGAAGCTTTCTTT
cdr3_aa: CASSPSTQGNTEAFF

clone_size: once
d_call: TRBD1
v_call: TRBV7-9
j_call: TRBJ2-3
cdr3_nt: TGTGCCAGCAGCTTCTGGACAGGGGGAAGCGGAGATACGCAGTATTTT
cdr3_aa: CASSFWTGGSGDTQYF

clone_size: -
d_call: -
v_call: TRBV7-3
j_call: TRBJ2-5
cdr3_nt: TGTGCCAGCAGCCTAGACGGAGCCTGGGGGACCCAGTACTTC
cdr3_aa: CASSLDGAWGTQYF

clone_size: few
d_call: TRBD1
v_call: TRBV12-3/TRBV12-4
j_call: TRBJ2-7
cdr3_nt: TGTGCCAGCAGTTCCGATTTATGGAGGACAGGGCTCTACGAGCAGTACTTC
cdr3_aa: CASSSDLWRTGLYEQYF

clone_size: many
d_call: -
v_call: TRBV28
j_call: TRBJ1-2
cdr3_nt: TGTGCCAGCAGTTTAGGCAGGGCCTTCCGGACGGGGGGTAATGGCTACACCTTC
cdr3_aa: CASSLGRAFRTGGNGYTF

clone_size: few
d_call: TRBD1
v_call: TRBV7-9
j_call: TRBJ2-7
cdr3_nt: TGTGCCAGCAGCACCCGGCCAGGGGGCCTAACCTACGAGCAGTACTTC
cdr3_aa: CASSTRPGGLTYEQYF

clone_size: -
d_call: -
v_call: TRBV18
j_call: TRBJ1-5
cdr3_nt: TGTGCCAGCTCACAATGGGGTACGGGGGGCAATCAGCCCCAGCATTTT
cdr3_aa: CASSQWGTGGNQPQHF

clone_size: -
d_call: -
v_call: TRBV20-1
j_call: TRBJ2-3
cdr3_nt: TGCAGTGCTAGCTGGCCCGAAAGCGCTAGCACAGATACGCAGTATTTT
cdr3_aa: CSASWPESASTDTQYF

clone_size: many
d_call: TRBD1
v_call: TRBV3-1
j_call: TRBJ1-6
cdr3_nt: TGTGCCAGCAGCCAAGTTAGACAGGGGAATTCACCCCTCCACTTT
cdr3_aa: CASSQVRQGNSPLHF

clone_size: few
d_call: TRBD1
v_call: TRBV29-1
j_call: TRBJ1-2
cdr3_nt: TGCAGCGTCGACAGGGTTGGCGTTGGCTACACCTTC
cdr3_aa: CSVDRVGVGYTF

clone_size: -
d_call: -
v_call: TRBV27
j_call: TRBJ2-4
cdr3_nt: TGTGCCAGCAGTTTAATCGGAGGGAACTTAGCCAAAAACATTCAGTACTTC
cdr3_aa: CASSLIGGNLAKNIQYF

clone_size: -
d_call: -
v_call: TRBV6-1
j_call: TRBJ1-1
cdr3_nt: TGTGCCAGCAGGGAATTATACAACACTGAAGCTTTCTTT
cdr3_aa: CASRELYNTEAFF

clone_size: few
d_call: -
v_call: TRBV6-1
j_call: TRBJ2-2
cdr3_nt: TGTGCCAGCAGACCAGGGTATCCCGGGGAGCTGTTTTTT
cdr3_aa: CASRPGYPGELFF

clone_size: few
d_call: TRBD1
v_call: TRBV7-3
j_call: TRBJ1-1
cdr3_nt: TGTGCCAGCAGCTCGGGACAGGCCACTGAAGCTTTCTTT
cdr3_aa: CASSSGQATEAFF

clone_size: -
d_call: -
v_call: TRBV27
j_call: TRBJ1-6
cdr3_nt: TGTGCCAGCAGTTTGTTTGGATCTAGCTCCTATAATTCACCCCTCCACTTT
cdr3_aa: CASSLFGSSSYNSPLHF

clone_size: few
d_call: -
v_call: TRBV7-2
j_call: TRBJ2-5
cdr3_nt: TGTGCCAGCAGCCCATCCCGGGGGCATCAAGAGACCCAGTACTTC
cdr3_aa: CASSPSRGHQETQYF

clone_size: -
d_call: -
v_call: TRBV30
j_call: TRBJ2-5
cdr3_nt: TGTGCCTGGAGTGTACCGCCGGCCTTGGGCGGGGGCCACATCCAAGAGACCCAGTACTTC
cdr3_aa: CAWSVPPALGGGHIQETQYF

clone_size: few
d_call: -
v_call: TRBV20-1
j_call: TRBJ2-3
cdr3_nt: TGCAGTGCATTAGAAGGGTTCACAGATACGCAGTATTTT
cdr3_aa: CSALEGFTDTQYF

clone_size: few
d_call: -
v_call: TRBV6-2/TRBV6-3
j_call: TRBJ2-5
cdr3_nt: TGTGCCAGCAGACCCGAGGGACGGGAGACCCAGTACTTC
cdr3_aa: CASRPEGRETQYF

clone_size: -
d_call: -
v_call: TRBV15
j_call: TRBJ2-5
cdr3_nt: TGTGCCACCAGCGTCCGGACGGGGGAGACCCAGTACTTC
cdr3_aa: CATSVRTGETQYF

clone_size: few
d_call: TRBD1
v_call: TRBV4-2
j_call: TRBJ1-2
cdr3_nt: TGTGCCAGCAGCCAGGACAGGGAATTTAATGGCTACACCTTC
cdr3_aa: CASSQDREFNGYTF

clone_size: -
d_call: TRBD1
v_call: TRBV29-1
j_call: TRBJ1-2
cdr3_nt: TGCAGCTCTGCCGGAGGGGGCCGGGATGGCTACACCTTC
cdr3_aa: CSSAGGGRDGYTF

clone_size: -
d_call: -
v_call: TRBV6-1
j_call: TRBJ1-5
cdr3_nt: TGTGCCAGCAGTGAAGGCCGTGGGGGATACGGCAATCAGCCCCAGCATTTT
cdr3_aa: CASSEGRGGYGNQPQHF

clone_size: -
d_call: -
v_call: TRBV9
j_call: TRBJ2-5
cdr3_nt: TGTGCCAGCAGCGTAGAGTGGCGGTCACAAGAGACCCAGTACTTC
cdr3_aa: CASSVEWRSQETQYF

clone_size: -
d_call: TRBD2
v_call: TRBV20-1
j_call: TRBJ2-1
cdr3_nt: TGCAGTGCTAAACCGGGACTAGCGGGGGCCGCCTACAATGAGCAGTTCTTC
cdr3_aa: CSAKPGLAGAAYNEQFF

clone_size: few
d_call: TRBD2
v_call: TRBV7-2
j_call: TRBJ2-3
cdr3_nt: TGTGCCAGCAGCTTAGGCCTAGCGGGGAATACGCAGTATTTT
cdr3_aa: CASSLGLAGNTQYF

clone_size: few
d_call: TRBD2
v_call: TRBV7-2
j_call: TRBJ2-2
cdr3_nt: TGTGCCAGCCGTCCCGGACTAGCGGCCACCGGGGAGCTGTTTTTT
cdr3_aa: CASRPGLAATGELFF

clone_size: few
d_call: TRBD1
v_call: TRBV18
j_call: TRBJ1-1
cdr3_nt: TGTGCCAGCTCAGTTAACAGGGGGCGCCTGGACACTGAAGCTTTCTTT
cdr3_aa: CASSVNRGRLDTEAFF

clone_size: few
d_call: -
v_call: TRBV12-3/TRBV12-4
j_call: TRBJ1-5
cdr3_nt: TGTGCCAGCAGCCGGGCCCTGGCCGCCATTCAGCCCCAGCATTTT
cdr3_aa: CASSRALAAIQPQHF

clone_size: few
d_call: TRBD2
v_call: TRBV5-1
j_call: TRBJ2-3
cdr3_nt: TGCGCCAGCAGCTTGCTTTCCCTTAGCGGGGGGGCGTATTTT
cdr3_aa: CASSLLSLSGGAYF

clone_size: few
d_call: TRBD2
v_call: TRBV29-1
j_call: TRBJ2-5
cdr3_nt: TGCAGCGTCAGACTAGCGGGGCGAAAAGAGACCCAGTACTTC
cdr3_aa: CSVRLAGRKETQYF

clone_size: -
d_call: -
v_call: TRBV2
j_call: TRBJ2-6
cdr3_nt: TGTGCCAGCAGTGTAGACCTCTCTCGGAGCTCTGGGGCCAACGTCCTGACTTTC
cdr3_aa: CASSVDLSRSSGANVLTF

clone_size: -
d_call: -
v_call: TRBV18
j_call: TRBJ1-1
cdr3_nt: TGTGCCAGCTCACCCTCAGAGAACACTGAAGCTTTCTTT
cdr3_aa: CASSPSENTEAFF